This entry lists 16 T cell receptor beta chains sequenced from one sample in a study of T cells in Graves' hyperthyroidism and ophthalmopathy (dated by TCRdb to the late 2010s). Library creation used multiplex PCR. Reads for this sample came from an Illumina HiSeq 2000. The TCR beta CDR3 regions were amplified from the RNA transcripts. A first-round RT-PCR of the TCR CDR3 used the HTBI primer set with the Qiagen OneStep RT-PCR kit. TCRdb trimmed public reads at Q25 via fastp, called clones via MiXCR and kept in-frame beta chains. Every CDR3 protein is listed once, alongside the most common genes and DNA of its rows. In this sample the table shows 250,000 to 350,000 distinct CDR3 sequences, roughly 15% of which occur a single time. The ten most abundant clones make up approximately 33% of the sample. The sequencing input was blood. The source of these receptors is a young man with Graves' hyperthyroidism.

Concerning this clonotype: A much larger clone lies one base from this, so it may be a read error. CDR3 protein: CASPPIGQGGTEAFF. The CDR3 region has the DNA TGTGCCAGCCCCCCAATTGGACAGGGTGGTACTGAAGCTTTCTTT. The chain couples TRBV18 to TRBJ1-1; 8 bases are shared with TRBD1. V lost 8 bases and J lost 5; bases outside the gene matches: 13. The V gene's germline CDR1 is KGHSH and CDR2 LQKENI. The CDR3 sequence is 15 residues long. Based on the CDR3 plus reference TRBV18 and TRBJ1-1, the full variable domain is NAGVMQNPRHLVRRRGQEARLRCSPMKGHSHVYWYRQLPEEGLKFMVYLQKENIIDESGMPKERFSAEFPKEGPSILRIQQVVRGDSAAYFCASPPIGQGGTEAFFGQGTRLTVV.

This clonotype was observed many times. V and J are TRBV11-3 and TRBJ2-2; TRBD1 is a possible D gene (7 bases). V was pared by 5 bases and J by 6 bases, with 22 bases between. Germline assignment: CDR1 SGHNT and CDR2 YENEEA. This CDR3 has 17 amino acids. CDR3 residues: CASSRRAGRGGSGELFF. In nucleotides, the CDR3 is TGTGCCAGCAGCAGACGTGCGGGACGAGGGGGCTCCGGGGAGCTGTTTTTT.

J is TRBJ2-2 and V is TRBV20-1; 10 nucleotides line up with TRBD1. The CDR3 totals 14 residues. CDR1 is DFQATT, CDR2 SNEGSKA, per germline (reference sequence). With 3 bases clipped from V and 2 bases from J, the junction kept 0 bases outside the gene matches. CDR3 loop: CSARTGGNTGELFF. CDR3 sequence (DNA): TGCAGTGCTAGGACAGGGGGCAACACCGGGGAGCTGTTTTTT.

There are a few counts of this clonotype. This chain connects TRBV29-1 to TRBJ2-7, with D perhaps matching TRBD1 or TRBD2 (5 bases each). CDR1 is SQVTM and CDR2 is ANQGSEA in the germline V gene. V was trimmed by 6 bases and J by 6 bases, leaving 12 bases between them. This CDR3 spans 11 amino acids. DNA for the CDR3: TGCAGCGTAATCCTGGGGGTCGAGCAGTACTTC. It translates to CSVILGVEQYF.

This clonotype was detected many times. This sequence joins TRBV27 and TRBJ1-1; D is uncertain. With 3 bases removed from V and 4 bases from J, the gap between germline ends came to 12 bases. Germline V gene sequence: CDR1 MNHEY, CDR2 SMNVEV (reference sequence). This CDR3 region has 14 residues. The CDR3 bases are TGTGCCAGCAGTTTCTCTTGGGGAAGCACTGAAGCTTTCTTT. This codes for CASSFSWGSTEAFF.

The chain is built from TRBV5-1 and TRBJ2-2, with D unresolved. Trimming removed 5 bases at V and 4 bases at J, with 9 bases between. Germline CDR1 SGHRS, CDR2 YFSETQ. The CDR3 totals 13 residues. CDR3 sequence: CASREVTTGELFF. CDR3 sequence (DNA): TGCGCCAGCAGAGAGGTGACCACCGGGGAGCTGTTTTTT.

The CDR3 protein is CSAFRTRTGDRYGYTF. The CDR3 region has the DNA TGCAGTGCTTTTAGGACACGAACAGGGGACCGGTATGGCTACACCTTC. This chain links TRBV20-1 with TRBJ1-2, with 7 bases fitting TRBD1. Per the germline V gene, CDR1 is DFQATT and CDR2 is SNEGSKA (reference sequence). Unmatched junction bases numbered 17, after V lost 5 bases and J lost 5 bases. The CDR3 length is 16 residues.

The chain uses TRBV7-9 and TRBJ2-7; the D is unclear. In germline, CDR1 is SEHNR, CDR2 FQNEAQ (reference sequence). Trimming took 5 bases from V and 3 from J, leaving 11 bases between them. The CDR3 sequence is 13 residues long. The DNA for the CDR3 is TGTGCCAGCAGCCCACTTAGGGACTACGAGCAGTACTTC. Its protein product is CASSPLRDYEQYF.

V and J are TRBV6-5 and TRBJ1-5, with 10 bases fitting TRBD1. After removal of 2 bases from V and 10 bases from J, the junction contained 5 bases not matched to a gene. Germline loops: CDR1 MNHEY, CDR2 SVGAGI. The CDR3 extends over 14 amino acids. CDR3 DNA sequence: TGTGCCAGCAGTTACGGGACAGGGGCGACTCCCCAGCATTTT. Translation gives CASSYGTGATPQHF.

This clonotype was seen only a few times. The chain recombines TRBV5-1 with TRBJ2-1; 10 bases match TRBD2. Trimming cost V 2 bases and J 6 bases; bases outside gene matches: 5. The CDR3 runs 15 residues. The germline CDR1 and CDR2 sequences are SGHRS and YFSETQ. For the CDR3, the DNA is TGCGCCAGCAGCTTAACTAGCGGGACAGTCAATGAGCAGTTCTTC. Its protein product is CASSLTSGTVNEQFF.

The rearrangement links TRBV5-1 to TRBJ2-2, with 13 bases matching TRBD2. CDR1 is SGHRS and CDR2 is YFSETQ in the germline V gene. The CDR3 length is 16 residues. Losses at the gene ends were 3 bases for V and 4 bases for J; bases not matched to a gene: 3. CDR3: CASSWGLAGFTGELFF. In DNA, the CDR3 is TGCGCCAGCAGCTGGGGACTAGCGGGATTCACCGGGGAGCTGTTTTTT.

The CDR3 nucleotides are TGTGCCTGGACAGAACCCACAGATACGCAGTATTTT. Translated, it gives CAWTEPTDTQYF. J is TRBJ2-3 and V is TRBV30; D is uncertain. CDR1 and CDR2 from the germline V gene are GTSNPN and SVGIG (reference sequence). This CDR3 has 12 amino acids. The V end was cut by 4 bases, the J end by 2 bases, with 7 bases between.

This clonotype was counted many times. The genes are TRBV20-1 and TRBJ2-7, with a weak D call TRBD1 (6 bases). This CDR3 is 17 amino acids long. Germline V lookup: CDR1 DFQATT, CDR2 SNEGSKA (reference sequence). The V gene lost 0 bases and the J gene lost 4 bases, with 22 bases spanning the gap. This chain's CDR3 is CSARDPQGKQPTYEQYF. The CDR3 nucleotides are TGCAGTGCTAGAGACCCACAGGGTAAACAACCTACTTACGAGCAGTACTTC.

This clonotype was picked up a small number of times. The J gene is TRBJ2-7, the V gene TRBV28, with D possibly TRBD1 on 5 matching bases. CDR1 is MDHEN, CDR2 SYDVKM, per germline. V was cut by 8 bases and J by 6 bases, with 11 bases left in between. CDR3 length: 11 amino acids. For the CDR3, the DNA is TGTGCCAGCCAGGGTAGGGGCGAGCAGTACTTC. This gives the protein CASQGRGEQYF.

The chain couples TRBV4-1 to TRBJ2-5, with D perhaps TRBD1 (5 bases). Germline CDR1 reads MGHRA; CDR2 reads YSYEKL. V was clipped by 0 bases and J by 3 bases, with 11 bases between them. This CDR3 has 15 residues. The CDR3 nucleotides read TGCGCCAGCAGCCAAGATCCCAGGGCCGAAGAGACCCAGTACTTC. This gives the protein CASSQDPRAEETQYF.

This clonotype was detected only once. This is likely a read error, given that the CDR3 carries no conserved phenylalanine or tryptophan at its end. The chain uses TRBV7-3 and TRBJ2-3, with 12 bases identical to TRBD2. The length of the CDR3 is 16 residues. From germline, CDR1 is SGHTA and CDR2 FQGTGA. The J segment lost 2 bases and the V segment lost 4 bases, leaving 4 bases of the junction unmatched. In DNA form, the CDR3 reads TGTGCCAGCAGCTCTGGACTAGCGGGGTCCACAGATACGCAGTATCTT. This translates into CASSSGLAGSTDTQYL.